The sequence of this T cell receptor (beta chain) was determined in a study of OX40 agonist ivuxolimab in advanced cancers. The protocol was immunoSEQ multiplex PCR, while the TCRdb copy is restricted to in-frame clones and leaves out a portion. The sample holds about 80,000 clones; around 83% are singletons and the top ten take 0.76%. A note on this clone: Its antigen is not identified.

This CDR3 has 16 amino acids. CDR1 and CDR2 (germline): SGHTA, FQGNSA. V was pared by 5 bases and J by 6 bases, with 7 bases of the junction left unmatched. General study points: Circulating CD4+ and CD8+ T cells showed clonal expansion by week 6 at 0.1 to 3.0 mg/kg.

V is TRBV7-2 and J is TRBJ2-3; 14 bases are shared with TRBD2. The specimen was CD4+ or CD8+ T cells sorted from blood, collected in a trial of the OX40 agonist ivuxolimab. This TCR derives from an adult with an advanced solid tumor such as melanoma, head and neck, liver or kidney cancer. CDR3 sequence: CASSKGLAGAADTQYF. CDR3 DNA sequence: TGTGCCAGCAGCAAGGGACTAGCGGGGGCCGCGGATACGCAGTATTTT.